This TCR beta chain comes out of a study of Ad26.COV2.S vaccination and SARS-CoV-2 variants. Study background: The donor was enrolled in the Ad26.COV2.S arm of the COV1001 trial. Recipients of Ad26.COV2.S got it intramuscularly, once or twice 56 days apart.

Profiled with immunoSEQ multiplex PCR; TCRdb holds only in-frame clones, not every one. Of roughly 450,000 clones in the sample, 75% to 95% are singletons; the top ten hold 10% to 15%. The sample's treatment: over 15 received Ad26.COV2.S at low or high dose, single or two shots; several received placebo; per-sample allocation not given. Samples analyzed were those drawn on day 63 after the first vaccine or placebo injection. Wuhan-strain SARS-CoV-2 spike was expressed by the Ad26 vector that made up the vaccine. Findings and caveats of the study: Higher spike-specific TCR breadth was found in vaccine recipients than in placebo recipients.

As for this clone: Its specificity is unknown.

V lost 0 bases and J lost 6, with 18 bases in between. CDR3 length equals 17 residues. CDR1 is SGHTA, CDR2 FQGNSA, per germline. The receptor was derived from a person aged 18-65 years who received the Ad26.COV2.S COVID-19 vaccine or a placebo. The chain links TRBV7-2 to TRBJ2-1; D is perhaps TRBD1 (6 bases). The source was peripheral blood, collected in a trial of Ad26.COV2.S vaccine versus placebo. The CDR3, as DNA: TGTGCCAGCAGCTTAGCGGGTAGGGCAGGGGTTCGCAATGAGCAGTTCTTC. It encodes CASSLAGRAGVRNEQFF.